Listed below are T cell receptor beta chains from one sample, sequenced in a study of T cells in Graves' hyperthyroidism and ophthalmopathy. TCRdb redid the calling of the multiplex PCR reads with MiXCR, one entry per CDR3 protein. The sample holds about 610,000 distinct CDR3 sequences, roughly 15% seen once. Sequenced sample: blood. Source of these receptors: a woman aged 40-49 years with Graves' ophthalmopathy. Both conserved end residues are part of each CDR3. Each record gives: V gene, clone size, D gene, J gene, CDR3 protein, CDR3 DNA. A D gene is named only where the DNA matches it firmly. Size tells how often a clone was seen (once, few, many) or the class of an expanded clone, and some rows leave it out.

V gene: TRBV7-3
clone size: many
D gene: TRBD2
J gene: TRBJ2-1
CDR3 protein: CASSPGGTSGHNEQFF
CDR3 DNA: TGTGCCAGCAGTCCCGGGGGGACTAGCGGGCACAATGAGCAGTTCTTC

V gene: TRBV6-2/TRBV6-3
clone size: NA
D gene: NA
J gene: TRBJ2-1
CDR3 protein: CASSYSPGSSYNEQFF
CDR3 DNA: TGTGCCAGCAGTTACTCGCCAGGAAGCTCCTACAATGAGCAGTTCTTC

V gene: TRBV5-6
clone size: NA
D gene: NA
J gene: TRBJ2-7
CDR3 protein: CASSLRSQGGYEQYF
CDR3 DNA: TGTGCCAGCAGCTTGCGGTCACAGGGCGGCTACGAGCAGTACTTC

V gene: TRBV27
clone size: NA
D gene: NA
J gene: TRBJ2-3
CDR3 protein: CASSEGTGEVDTQYF
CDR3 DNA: TGTGCCAGCAGTGAAGGTACAGGGGAGGTGGATACGCAGTATTTT

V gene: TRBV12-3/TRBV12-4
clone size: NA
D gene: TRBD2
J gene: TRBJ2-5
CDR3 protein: CASSFSLWAGRGGETQYF
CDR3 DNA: TGTGCCAGCAGTTTTTCATTGTGGGCGGGCCGGGGAGGGGAGACCCAGTACTTC

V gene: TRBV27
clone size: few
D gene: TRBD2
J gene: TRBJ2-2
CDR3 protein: CASTPGLAGALSGGELFF
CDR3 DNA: TGTGCCAGCACCCCGGGACTAGCGGGTGCCCTGTCAGGCGGGGAGCTGTTTTTT

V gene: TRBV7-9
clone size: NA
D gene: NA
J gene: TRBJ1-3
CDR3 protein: CASSLDAVTGNTIYF
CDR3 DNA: TGTGCCAGCAGCTTAGATGCGGTAACGGGAAACACCATATATTTT

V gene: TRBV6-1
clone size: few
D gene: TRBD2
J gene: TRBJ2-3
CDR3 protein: CASRNRLAGVLRDTQYF
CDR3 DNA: TGTGCCAGCAGAAACCGACTAGCGGGAGTTTTACGGGATACGCAGTATTTT

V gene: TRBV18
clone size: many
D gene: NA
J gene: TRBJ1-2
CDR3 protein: CASSPDTSFYGYTF
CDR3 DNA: TGTGCCAGCTCACCGGACACCTCGTTCTATGGCTACACCTTC

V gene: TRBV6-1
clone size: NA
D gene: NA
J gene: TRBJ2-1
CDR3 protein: CASSEIGGSNNEQFF
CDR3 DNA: TGTGCCAGCAGTGAAATCGGCGGTTCGAACAATGAGCAGTTCTTC

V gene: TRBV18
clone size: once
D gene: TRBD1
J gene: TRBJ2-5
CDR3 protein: CASSGTGDSETQYF
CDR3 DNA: TGTGCCAGCTCAGGGACAGGGGATTCGGAGACCCAGTACTTC

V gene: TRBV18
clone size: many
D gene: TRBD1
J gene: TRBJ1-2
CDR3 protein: CASSSGGPVGGYTF
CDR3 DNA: TGTGCCAGCTCGTCAGGGGGCCCGGTCGGGGGCTACACCTTC

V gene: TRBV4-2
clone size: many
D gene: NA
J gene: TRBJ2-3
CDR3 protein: CASSQEGRARTDTQYF
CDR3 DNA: TGTGCCAGCAGCCAAGAGGGTCGGGCCCGCACAGATACGCAGTATTTT

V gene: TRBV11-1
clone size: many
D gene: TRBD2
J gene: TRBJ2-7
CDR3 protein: CASSAGTSASYEQYF
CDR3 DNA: TGTGCCAGCAGCGCCGGGACTAGCGCCTCCTACGAGCAGTACTTC

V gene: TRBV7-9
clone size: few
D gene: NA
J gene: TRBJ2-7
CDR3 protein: CASSLTTSPYEQYF
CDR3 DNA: TGTGCCAGCAGCCTCACGACATCTCCCTACGAGCAGTACTTC

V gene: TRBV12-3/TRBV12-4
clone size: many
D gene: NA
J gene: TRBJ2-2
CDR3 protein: CASSIKAGTNGELFF
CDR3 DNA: TGTGCCAGCAGTATCAAAGCCGGGACGAACGGGGAGCTGTTTTTT

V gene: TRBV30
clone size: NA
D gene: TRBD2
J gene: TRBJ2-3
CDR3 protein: CAWNQRGGLRQDTQYF
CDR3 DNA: TGTGCCTGGAACCAGCGGGGGGGCTTGCGGCAAGATACGCAGTATTTT

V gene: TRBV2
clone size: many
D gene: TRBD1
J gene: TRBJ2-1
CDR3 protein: CASSDDRGGYNEQFF
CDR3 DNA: TGTGCCAGCAGTGACGACAGGGGAGGCTACAATGAGCAGTTCTTC

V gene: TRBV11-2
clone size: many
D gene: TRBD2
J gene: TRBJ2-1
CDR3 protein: CASSPRASGSSYNEQFF
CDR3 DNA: TGTGCCAGCAGCCCTAGGGCTAGCGGGAGCTCCTACAATGAGCAGTTCTTC

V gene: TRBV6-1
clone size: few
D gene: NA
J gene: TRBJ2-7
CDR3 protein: CASSDALPYEQYF
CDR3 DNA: TGTGCCAGCAGTGACGCCCTCCCCTACGAGCAGTACTTC

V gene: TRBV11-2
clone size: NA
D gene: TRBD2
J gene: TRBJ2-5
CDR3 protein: CASSRTSGKREETQYF
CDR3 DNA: TGTGCCAGCAGTCGGACTAGCGGAAAAAGGGAAGAGACCCAGTACTTC

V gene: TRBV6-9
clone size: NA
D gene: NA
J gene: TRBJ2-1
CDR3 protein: CASSSPSNEQFF
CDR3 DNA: TGTGCCAGCAGTTCCCCGTCCAATGAGCAGTTCTTC

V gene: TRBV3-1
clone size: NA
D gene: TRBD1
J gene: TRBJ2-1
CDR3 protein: CASSQSRGRRNEQFF
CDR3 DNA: TGTGCCAGCAGCCAATCCAGGGGGCGGCGGAATGAGCAGTTCTTC

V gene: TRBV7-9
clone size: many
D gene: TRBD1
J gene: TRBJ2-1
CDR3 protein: CASSPKPDRRRPSSYNEQFF
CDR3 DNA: TGTGCCAGCAGCCCAAAGCCGGACAGGAGGAGACCGAGCTCCTACAATGAGCAGTTCTTC

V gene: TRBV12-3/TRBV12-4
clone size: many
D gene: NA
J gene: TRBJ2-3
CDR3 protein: CASSLQGIDTQYF
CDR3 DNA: TGTGCCAGCAGTTTACAGGGGATTGATACGCAGTATTTT

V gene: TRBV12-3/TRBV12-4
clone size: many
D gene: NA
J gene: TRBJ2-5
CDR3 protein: CASSPGLNQETQYF
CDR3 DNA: TGTGCCAGCAGTCCCGGACTGAACCAAGAGACCCAGTACTTC

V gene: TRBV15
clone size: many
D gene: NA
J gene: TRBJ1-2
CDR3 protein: CATNPGAGYGYTF
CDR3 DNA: TGTGCCACCAACCCCGGGGCGGGCTATGGCTACACCTTC

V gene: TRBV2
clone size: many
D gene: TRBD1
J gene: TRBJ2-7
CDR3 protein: CASRGLTTGTGAYEQYF
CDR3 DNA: TGTGCCAGCAGGGGCCTAACAACCGGGACAGGGGCCTACGAGCAGTACTTC

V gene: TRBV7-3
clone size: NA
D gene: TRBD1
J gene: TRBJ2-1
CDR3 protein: CVSSVGTDNEQFF
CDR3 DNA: TGTGTCAGCAGCGTAGGGACAGACAATGAGCAGTTCTTC

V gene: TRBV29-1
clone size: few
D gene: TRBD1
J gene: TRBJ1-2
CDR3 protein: CSVEGRQGTVYGYTF
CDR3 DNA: TGCAGCGTTGAAGGACGACAGGGGACCGTCTATGGCTACACCTTC

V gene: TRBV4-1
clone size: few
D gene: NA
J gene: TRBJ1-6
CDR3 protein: CASSQETLASSPLHF
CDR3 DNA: TGCGCCAGCAGCCAAGAAACCCTCGCTTCTTCACCCCTCCACTTT

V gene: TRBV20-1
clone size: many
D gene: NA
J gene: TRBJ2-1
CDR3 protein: CSARTPTYNEQFF
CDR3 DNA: TGCAGTGCTCGGACACCCACCTACAATGAGCAGTTCTTC

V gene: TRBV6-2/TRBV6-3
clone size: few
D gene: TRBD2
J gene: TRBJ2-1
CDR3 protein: CASSPRGGSGGNEQFF
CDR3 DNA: TGTGCCAGCAGCCCCAGGGGGGGTAGCGGGGGTAATGAGCAGTTCTTC

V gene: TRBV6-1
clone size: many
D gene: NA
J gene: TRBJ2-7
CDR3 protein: CASSDGYEQYF
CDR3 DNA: TGTGCCAGCAGTGACGGCTACGAGCAGTACTTC

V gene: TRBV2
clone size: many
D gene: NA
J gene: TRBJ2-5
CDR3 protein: CASSPRGRETQYF
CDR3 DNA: TGTGCCAGCAGTCCACGCGGTAGGGAGACCCAGTACTTC

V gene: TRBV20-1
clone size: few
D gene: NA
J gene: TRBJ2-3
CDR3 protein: CSARDLGRHTITDTQYF
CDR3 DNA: TGCAGTGCTAGAGATCTTGGGCGGCACACCATTACAGATACGCAGTATTTT

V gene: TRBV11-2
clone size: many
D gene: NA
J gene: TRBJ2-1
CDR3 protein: CASSSLGGGSIEQFF
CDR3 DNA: TGTGCCAGCAGCTCCCTAGGAGGGGGGTCCATTGAGCAGTTCTTC

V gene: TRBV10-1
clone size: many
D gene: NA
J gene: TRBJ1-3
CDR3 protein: CASSASLGNTIYF
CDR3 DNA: TGCGCCAGCAGCGCCAGCCTTGGAAACACCATATATTTT

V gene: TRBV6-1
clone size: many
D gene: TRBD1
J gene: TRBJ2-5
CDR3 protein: CASSPLGQGKTQYF
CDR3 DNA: TGTGCCAGCAGTCCCCTCGGACAGGGGAAGACCCAGTACTTC

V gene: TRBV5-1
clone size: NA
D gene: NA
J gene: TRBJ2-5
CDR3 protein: CASSYQGKMETQYF
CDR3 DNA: TGCGCCAGCAGCTATCAGGGCAAGATGGAGACCCAGTACTTC

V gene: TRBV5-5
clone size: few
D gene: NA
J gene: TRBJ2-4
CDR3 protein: CASSLLWQSNIQYF
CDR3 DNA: TGTGCCAGCAGCTTGTTGTGGCAGTCAAACATTCAGTACTTC

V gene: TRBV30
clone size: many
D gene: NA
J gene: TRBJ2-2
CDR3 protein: CAWSVLTGSGELFF
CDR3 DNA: TGTGCCTGGAGTGTCCTGACAGGTAGCGGGGAGCTGTTTTTT

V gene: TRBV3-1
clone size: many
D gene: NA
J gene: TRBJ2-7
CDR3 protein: CASSQYYEQYF
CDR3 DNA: TGTGCCAGCAGCCAATACTACGAGCAGTACTTC

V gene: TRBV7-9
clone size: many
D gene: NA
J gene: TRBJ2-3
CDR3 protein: CASSVTGNTDTQYF
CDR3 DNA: TGTGCCAGCAGCGTCACCGGAAACACAGATACGCAGTATTTT

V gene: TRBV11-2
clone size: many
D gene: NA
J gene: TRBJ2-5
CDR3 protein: CASSVDGSQPTQYF
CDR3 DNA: TGTGCCAGCAGCGTAGACGGCTCACAGCCGACCCAGTACTTC

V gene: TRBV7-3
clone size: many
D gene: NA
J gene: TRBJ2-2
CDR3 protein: CASSLGGRNTGELFF
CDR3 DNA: TGTGCCAGCAGCTTAGGAGGGAGGAACACCGGGGAGCTGTTTTTT

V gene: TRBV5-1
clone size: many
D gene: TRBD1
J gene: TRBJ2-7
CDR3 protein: CASSPTPGTAYEQYF
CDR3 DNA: TGCGCCAGCAGCCCAACACCCGGGACAGCATACGAGCAGTACTTC